This paragraph covers one TCR beta chain sequence. This record belongs to a study of T cells in Graves' hyperthyroidism and ophthalmopathy. This CDR3 has 16 residues. J lost 3 bases, V lost 4 bases, and 5 bases had no gene match. Germline assignment: CDR1 KGHDR and CDR2 SFDVKD. TCR beta CDR3 sequences were amplified from RNA transcripts. In the first-round RT-PCR of the TCR CDR3, the HTBI primer set was used. TCRdb analysed the multiplex PCR reads with MiXCR anew, one entry per CDR3 protein. Here the sample spans 350,000 to 500,000 distinct CDR3 sequences, roughly 13% being singletons. The TCR comes from a woman aged 18 to 35 with Graves' hyperthyroidism. The sample taken for sequencing was blood. The chain couples TRBV24-1 to TRBJ2-3, with 11 bases fitting TRBD2. In DNA form, the CDR3 reads TGTGCCACCAGTGACGCTACTAGCGGGAGAACAGATACGCAGTATTTT. This gives the protein CATSDATSGRTDTQYF.